This record concerns one TCR beta chain sequence. What it recognizes is unknown. This sample stems from a study of T cell responses to AZD1222 COVID-19 vaccine. The CDR3 length is 16 residues. The V segment lost 4 bases and the J segment 5 bases; nucleotides outside the gene matches: 5. The germline CDR1 and CDR2 sequences are SGHRS and YFSETQ. The study, taken as a whole, reports: Repertoire samples came only from after the peak T cell response.

Second-dose schedules of about 4 or about 12 weeks were combined. Profiling relied on immunoSEQ multiplex PCR, and the TCRdb table lists in-frame clones only, not all of them. The sample carries 40,000 to 50,000 clones, about 91% recorded once. Sequenced material: peripheral blood, taken 28 days after the second AZD1222 dose. This sequence joins TRBV5-1 and TRBJ2-5; 16 bases are shared with TRBD2. The source of this sequence is an adult who received the AZD1222 COVID-19 vaccine. CDR3 DNA sequence: TGCGCCAGCAGCCCGGGACTAGCGGGAGGGCATGAGACCCAGTACTTC. As protein: CASSPGLAGGHETQYF.